Included here is one TCR beta chain sequence, with context. The antigen this receptor binds is unknown. No much larger clonotype is one base removed from it; base qualities were not supplied. This record belongs to a study of PD-L1 blockade in urothelial cancer (dated by TCRdb to the late 2010s). About the study as a whole: Every patient began therapy at some point between 2013 and 2015 and was given atezolizumab 1,200 mg intravenously every 3 weeks. Somatic, immune and clinical correlates of response to PD-L1 blockade with atezolizumab in urothelial cancer were the focus of an exploratory multi-omic analysis. Patients had an ECOG performance status of 0 or 1 and had received between 0 and 3 prior chemotherapy regimens. In the same patients, pretreatment tumors underwent whole exome sequencing and RNA sequencing in addition to TCR sequencing. Blood samples gave a median of roughly 150,000 T cells and 80,000 to 95,000 unique TCRs, with a median clonality of roughly 0.08. Blood samples were analyzed 3 weeks after the start of treatment (second dose) and 6 weeks after the start of treatment. About 85% of the roughly 29 patients were males with bladder-origin urothelial cancer, and about 65% of the roughly 30 reported a prior smoking history. Durable clinical benefit was defined as a progression-free survival longer than 6 months, and TCR features were additionally tested against progression-free survival and overall survival. Over 28 patients had pretreatment blood TCR-seq, about 24 had at least one posttreatment blood collection, and about 24 had tumor TCR-seq. Under 10 patients reached durable clinical benefit, while around 19 patients did not. Pretreatment tumor samples, along with matched peripheral blood collected serially before and after atezolizumab treatment, underwent TCR sequencing.

Synthetic TCR analog templates were spiked into each PCR to estimate absolute template abundance from read counts. Using the immunoSEQ assay, TCRbeta CDR3 regions were amplified from genomic DNA with bias-controlled V and J gene primers. Rearranged TCRbeta segments were sequenced at approximately 20X coverage. For the original study's pipeline: Clustering was used to correct sequencing errors, and CDR3s were annotated against IMGT so that V, D and J genes could be assigned. Downstream analyses used only productive TCRbeta rearrangements, leaving out any out-of-frame or stop-codon sequences. Clonality was calculated as one minus the Shannon entropy normalized by the log of the number of unique productive sequences. Fisher's exact test with Benjamini-Hochberg correction, using a cutoff of adjusted p below 0.01, was how clones that differed between time points or between blood and tumor were identified. What TCRdb holds here is the immuneACCESS table cut down to in-frame rearrangements. Part of the clones is not present; checked against another copy, under half of the missing clones reflect an unresolved V gene, and the others are unexplained. The V and J calls and clone size are taken from that table; D and trimming were inferred from the DNA. For this sample the table gives more than 35,000 clones, of which approximately 92% were detected only once. Clones ranked in the top ten supply 8.3% of the sample.

Paper-wide results and their limitations: Patients with durable benefit showed greater expansion of tumor-associated TCR clones in peripheral blood 3 weeks after starting treatment (n ≈ 21, p = 0.022). Because of the small sample size (n of about 30) and the many exploratory analyses performed, the results are intended to be regarded as hypothesis-generating. Improved progression-free and overall survival was found to be associated with pretreatment peripheral blood TCR clonality below the median.

Spanning cysteine to phenylalanine, the CDR3 consists of 17 amino acids. CDR3 DNA only is kept here, 51 bases in frame from base 1. Here V drops 5 bases and J drops 5 bases, and the junction holds 13 bases not matched to any gene. Based on the germline V gene, the CDR1 and CDR2 sequences are SGHAT and FQNNGV. A cohort of roughly 30 patients with locally advanced or metastatic urothelial carcinoma, treated at Memorial Sloan Kettering on a trial protocol, was included. Peripheral blood mononuclear cells were collected pretreatment and during treatment, with between 1 and 8 total time points per patient. The Qiagen DNeasy Blood extraction kit was used to purify genomic DNA from total PBMCs and from tumor samples. PBMCs were collected pretreatment and during treatment, and were isolated and stored as previously described.

The source is a man aged 70 or older with urothelial cancer. This chain is built from TRBV11-2 and TRBJ2-1; a stretch of 9 junction bases matches TRBD2. The sample was PBMCs, taken around atezolizumab (anti-PD-L1) treatment. The CDR3 region: CASSRGVAGEVNNEQFF. The DNA sequence is TGTGCCAGCAGCCGGGGGGTAGCGGGAGAGGTAAACAATGAGCAGTTCTTC.